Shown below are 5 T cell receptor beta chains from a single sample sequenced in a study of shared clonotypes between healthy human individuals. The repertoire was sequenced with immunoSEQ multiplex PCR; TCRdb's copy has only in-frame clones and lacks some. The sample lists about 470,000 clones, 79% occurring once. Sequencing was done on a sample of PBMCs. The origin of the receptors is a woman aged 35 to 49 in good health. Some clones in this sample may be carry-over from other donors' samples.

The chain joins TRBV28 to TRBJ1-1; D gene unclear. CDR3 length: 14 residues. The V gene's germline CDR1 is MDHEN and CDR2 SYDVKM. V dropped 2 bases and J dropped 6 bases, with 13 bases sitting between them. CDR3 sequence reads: CASSLPGIWAEAFF. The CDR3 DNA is TGTGCCAGCAGTTTACCGGGAATTTGGGCTGAAGCTTTCTTT. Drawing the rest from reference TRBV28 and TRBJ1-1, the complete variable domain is DVKVTQSSRYLVKRTGEKVFLECVQDMDHENMFWYRQDPGLGLRLIYFSYDVKMKEKGDIPEGYSVSREKKERFSLILESASTNQTSMYLCASSLPGIWAEAFFGQGTRLTVV.

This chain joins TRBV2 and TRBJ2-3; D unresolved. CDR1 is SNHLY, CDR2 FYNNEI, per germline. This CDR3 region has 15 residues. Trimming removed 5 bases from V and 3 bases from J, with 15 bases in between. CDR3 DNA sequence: TGTGCCAGCAGTTCGATGCATGGTCGGACAGATACGCAGTATTTT. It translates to CASSSMHGRTDTQYF.

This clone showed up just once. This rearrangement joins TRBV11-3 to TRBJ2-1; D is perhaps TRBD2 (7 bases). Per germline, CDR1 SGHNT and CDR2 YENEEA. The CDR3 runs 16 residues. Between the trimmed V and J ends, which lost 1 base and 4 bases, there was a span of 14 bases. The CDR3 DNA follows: TGTGCCAGCAGCTTAGGCGCGGGGGCCATATACAATGAGCAGTTCTTC. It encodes CASSLGAGAIYNEQFF.

CDR3 coding DNA: TGTGCCAGTCGTCCTACGAGCTTACAGGGAAGACCCCTCCACTTT. It is translated as CASRPTSLQGRPLHF. J is TRBJ1-6 and V is TRBV19, with D perhaps TRBD1 (6 bases). CDR1 and CDR2 (germline): LNHDA, SQIVND (reference sequence). The V end lost 8 bases, the J end lost 12 bases, and 23 bases lay between the germline ends. CDR3 size: 15 residues. Drawing the rest from reference TRBV19 and TRBJ1-6, the complete variable domain is DGGITQSPKYLFRKEGQNVTLSCEQNLNHDAMYWYRQDPGQGLRLIYYSQIVNDFQKGDIAEGYSVSREKKESFPLTVTSAQKNPTAFYLCASRPTSLQGRPLHFGNGTRLTVT.

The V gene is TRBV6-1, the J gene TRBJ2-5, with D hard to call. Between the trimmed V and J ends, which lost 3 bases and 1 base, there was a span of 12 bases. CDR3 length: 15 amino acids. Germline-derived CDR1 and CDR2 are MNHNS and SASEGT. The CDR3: CASSEPRLFQETQYF. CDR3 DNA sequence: TGTGCCAGCAGTGAGCCTAGACTCTTCCAAGAGACCCAGTACTTC.